This T cell receptor beta chain was captured by sequencing in a study of blood T cell repertoires in COVID-19. The Seattle patients, enrolled during active infection, were followed longitudinally. Clones were read by immunoSEQ multiplex PCR, and TCRdb kept only the in-frame ones, dropping some. This sample carries tens of thousands of clones, approximately 87% of them seen once, and the ten largest clones take roughly 6.5%. The germline V gene has CDR1 SGHRS and CDR2 YFSETQ. The V segment lost 0 bases and the J segment 6 bases; nucleotides outside the gene matches: 8. This CDR3 comprises 15 residues.

The specimen was peripheral blood. V and J are TRBV5-1 and TRBJ1-2, with 7 positions matching TRBD1. This sequence originates from a woman aged 55-70 years with COVID-19, enrolled during active disease. CDR3 bases: TGCGCCAGCAGCTTGGTGGCAGGGGGTGGTAATGGCTACACCTTC. Translated, it gives CASSLVAGGGNGYTF.